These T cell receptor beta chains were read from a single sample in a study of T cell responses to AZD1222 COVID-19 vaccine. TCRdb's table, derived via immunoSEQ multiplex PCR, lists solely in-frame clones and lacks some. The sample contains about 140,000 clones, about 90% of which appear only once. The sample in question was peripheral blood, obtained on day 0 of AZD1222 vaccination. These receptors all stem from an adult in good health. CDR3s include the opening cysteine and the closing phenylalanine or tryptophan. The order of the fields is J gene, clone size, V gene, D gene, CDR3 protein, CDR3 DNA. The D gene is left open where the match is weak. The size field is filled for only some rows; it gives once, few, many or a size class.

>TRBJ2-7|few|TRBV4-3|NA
CASSQEGAGHYEQYF
TGCGCCAGCAGCCAAGAAGGCGCGGGGCACTACGAGCAGTACTTC
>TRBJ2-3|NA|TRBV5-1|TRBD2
CASSQGTSGRSTDTQYF
TGCGCCAGCAGCCAGGGGACTAGCGGGAGGAGCACAGATACGCAGTATTTT
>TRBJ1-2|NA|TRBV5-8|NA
CASSFIGIDYGYTF
TGTGCCAGCAGCTTTATCGGAATTGACTATGGCTACACCTTC
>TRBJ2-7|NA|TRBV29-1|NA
CSVEGEGSYEQYF
TGCAGCGTGGAGGGGGAGGGCAGCTACGAGCAGTACTTC
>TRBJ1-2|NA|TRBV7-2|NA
CASSLLGDGYGYTF
TGTGCCAGCAGCTTATTGGGGGATGGCTATGGCTACACCTTC
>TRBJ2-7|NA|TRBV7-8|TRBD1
CASSLEGQRLYEQYF
TGTGCCAGCAGCTTAGAGGGACAGAGACTATACGAGCAGTACTTC
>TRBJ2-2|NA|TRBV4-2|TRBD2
CASSQDLTSGTGELFF
TGTGCCAGCAGCCAAGATCTAACTAGCGGGACCGGGGAGCTGTTTTTT
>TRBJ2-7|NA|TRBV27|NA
CASSFTAAGEQYF
TGTGCCAGCAGTTTTACCGCGGCGGGCGAGCAGTACTTC
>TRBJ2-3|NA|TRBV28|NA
CASSLSRDGQYF
TGTGCCAGCAGTTTAAGCCGGGACGGGCAGTATTTT
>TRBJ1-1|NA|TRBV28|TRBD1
CASSLRDSENTEAFF
TGTGCCAGCAGTCTTAGGGACAGCGAGAACACTGAAGCTTTCTTT
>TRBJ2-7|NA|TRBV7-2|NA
CASSLTDSDYEQYF
TGTGCCAGCAGCTTAACGGACAGTGACTACGAGCAGTACTTC
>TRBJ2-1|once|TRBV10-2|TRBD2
CASTGTSHNEQFF
TGCGCCAGCACCGGGACTAGCCACAATGAGCAGTTCTTC
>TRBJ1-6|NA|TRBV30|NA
CAWSKGGDFGSPLHF
TGTGCCTGGAGTAAAGGAGGGGATTTTGGTTCACCCCTCCACTTT
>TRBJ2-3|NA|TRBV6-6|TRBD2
CASRVAGGGTDTQYF
TGTGCCAGCAGGGTAGCGGGAGGTGGCACAGATACGCAGTATTTT
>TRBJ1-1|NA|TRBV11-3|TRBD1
CASSLDGRGRTEAFF
TGTGCCAGCAGCTTAGATGGCAGGGGGAGAACTGAAGCTTTCTTT
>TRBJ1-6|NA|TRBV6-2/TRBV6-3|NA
CASSSTGSSYNSPLHF
TGTGCCAGCAGTTCTACAGGGAGCTCCTATAATTCACCCCTCCACTTT
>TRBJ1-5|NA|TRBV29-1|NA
CSVGGNQPQHF
TGCAGCGTTGGGGGGAATCAGCCCCAGCATTTT
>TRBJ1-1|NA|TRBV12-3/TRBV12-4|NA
CASSLWGYTEAFF
TGTGCCAGCAGTTTGTGGGGTTACACTGAAGCTTTCTTT
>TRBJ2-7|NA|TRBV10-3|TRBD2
CAISESPSGRFRSSYEQYF
TGTGCCATCAGTGAGTCGCCTAGCGGGAGGTTTAGGAGCTCCTACGAGCAGTACTTC
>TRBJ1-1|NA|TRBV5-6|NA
CASTPGVVNTEAFF
TGTGCCAGCACCCCGGGGGTGGTGAACACTGAAGCTTTCTTT
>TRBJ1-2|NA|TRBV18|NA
CASSPGQLYGYTF
TGTGCCAGCTCACCGGGGCAGTTATATGGCTACACCTTC
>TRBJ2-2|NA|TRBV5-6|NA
CASSLWAGNTGELFF
TGTGCCAGCAGCTTGTGGGCGGGGAACACCGGGGAGCTGTTTTTT
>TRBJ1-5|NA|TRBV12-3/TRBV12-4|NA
CASTSQLGAQHF
TGTGCCAGCACCTCACAGTTGGGGGCCCAGCATTTT
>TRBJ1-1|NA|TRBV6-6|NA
CASSPAQGMTTEAFF
TGTGCCAGCAGTCCCGCGCAGGGCATGACCACTGAAGCTTTCTTT
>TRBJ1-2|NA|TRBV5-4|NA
CASSLEQGDYGYTF
TGTGCCAGCAGCTTGGAGCAGGGTGACTATGGCTACACCTTC
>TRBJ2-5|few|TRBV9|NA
CASSVHMGPETQYF
TGTGCCAGCAGCGTCCACATGGGCCCAGAGACCCAGTACTTC
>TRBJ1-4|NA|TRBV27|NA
CASSPHRERNEKLFF
TGTGCCAGCAGTCCGCACAGGGAGAGGAATGAAAAACTGTTTTTT
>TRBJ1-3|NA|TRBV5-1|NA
CASRATVGNTIYF
TGCGCCAGCCGGGCGACAGTTGGAAACACCATATATTTT
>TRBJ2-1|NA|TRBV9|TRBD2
CASSVRGREGNNEQFF
TGTGCCAGCAGCGTACGGGGGCGGGAGGGGAACAATGAGCAGTTCTTC
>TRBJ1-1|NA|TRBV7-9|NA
CASSVRVEAFF
TGTGCCAGCAGCGTGAGGGTTGAAGCTTTCTTT
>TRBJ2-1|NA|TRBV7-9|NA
CASSSAEEYRNEQFF
TGTGCCAGCAGCTCAGCGGAGGAGTATAGGAATGAGCAGTTCTTC
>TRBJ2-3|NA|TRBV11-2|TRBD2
CASSLGTSGRADTQYF
TGTGCCAGCAGCTTAGGGACTAGCGGGAGAGCAGATACGCAGTATTTT
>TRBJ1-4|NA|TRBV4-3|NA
CASSQVDTENEKLFF
TGCGCCAGCAGCCAGGTCGACACAGAAAATGAAAAACTGTTTTTT
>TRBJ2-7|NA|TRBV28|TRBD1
CANSRRGRNEQYF
TGTGCTAACAGCAGAAGGGGGCGAAACGAGCAGTACTTC
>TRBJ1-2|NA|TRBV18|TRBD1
CASSPGTGRGYTF
TGTGCCAGCTCACCCGGGACAGGGCGCGGCTACACCTTC